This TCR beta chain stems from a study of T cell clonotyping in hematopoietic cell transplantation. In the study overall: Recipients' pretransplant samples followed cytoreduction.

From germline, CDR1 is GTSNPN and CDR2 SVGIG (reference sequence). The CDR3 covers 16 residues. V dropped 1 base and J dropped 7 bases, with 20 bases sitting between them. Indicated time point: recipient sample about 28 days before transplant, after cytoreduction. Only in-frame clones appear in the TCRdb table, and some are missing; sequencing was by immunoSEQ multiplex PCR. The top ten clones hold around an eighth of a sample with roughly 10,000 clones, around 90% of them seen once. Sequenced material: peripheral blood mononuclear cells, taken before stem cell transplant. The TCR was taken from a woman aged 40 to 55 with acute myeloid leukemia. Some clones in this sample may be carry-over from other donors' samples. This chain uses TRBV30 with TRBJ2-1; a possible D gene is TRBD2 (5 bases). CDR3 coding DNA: TGTGCCTGGAGTGGCCAAATAGCGCGCGGAGCGAATGAGCAGTTCTTC. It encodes CAWSGQIARGANEQFF.